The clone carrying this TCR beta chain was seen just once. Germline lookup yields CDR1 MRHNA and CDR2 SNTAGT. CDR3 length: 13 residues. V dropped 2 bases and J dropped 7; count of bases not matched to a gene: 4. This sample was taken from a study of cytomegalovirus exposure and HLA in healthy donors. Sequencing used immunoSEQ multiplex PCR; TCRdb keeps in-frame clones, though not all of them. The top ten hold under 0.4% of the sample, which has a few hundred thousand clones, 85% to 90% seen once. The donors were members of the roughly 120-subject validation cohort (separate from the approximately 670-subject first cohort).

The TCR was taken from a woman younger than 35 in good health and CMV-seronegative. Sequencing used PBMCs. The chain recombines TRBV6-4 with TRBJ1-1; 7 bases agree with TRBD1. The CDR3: CASSDLWTGEAFF. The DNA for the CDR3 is TGTGCCAGCAGTGACCTCTGGACAGGTGAAGCTTTCTTT.